This is a list of T cell receptor beta chains from one sample in a study of cytomegalovirus exposure and HLA in healthy donors. Repertoires were generated with immunoSEQ multiplex PCR, while TCRdb's copy carries only in-frame clones and drops some. The sample includes about 130,000 clones, 75% to 85% of them seen just once. Sequencing was carried out using PBMCs. The receptor source for this set is a woman aged 45-65 years in good health and CMV-seropositive. The CDR3 runs from the conserved cysteine through the conserved F or W. Each record gives: CDR3 length, D gene, clone size, J gene, V gene, CDR3 DNA, CDR3 protein. A D gene is named only where the DNA matches it firmly. Clone size is shown for a subset of rows, as once, few, many or a class of expanded clone.

>13|TRBD1|-|TRBJ1-1|TRBV7-9
TGTGCCAGCGGCGACAGGGTCTACACTGAAGCTTTCTTT
CASGDRVYTEAFF
>16|-|-|TRBJ2-5|TRBV6-6
TGTGCCAGCAGTTCCTACAAAGAACTACCGCTGGAGACCCAGTACTTC
CASSSYKELPLETQYF
>13|-|-|TRBJ1-1|TRBV19
TGTGCCAGTAGTATACAAACAGACACTGAAGCTTTCTTT
CASSIQTDTEAFF
>14|-|-|TRBJ2-7|TRBV2
TGTGCCAGCAGGCGTCAACCGTCCTCCTACGAGCAGTACTTC
CASRRQPSSYEQYF
>15|TRBD2|-|TRBJ2-3|TRBV9
TGTGCCAGCAGCGTAGACCGGGGGGGCTGGGATACGCAGTATTTT
CASSVDRGGWDTQYF
>15|-|once|TRBJ1-5|TRBV6-6
TGTGCCAGCAGCACAGGGTTTAGGGGCAATCAGCCCCAGCATTTT
CASSTGFRGNQPQHF
>15|-|-|TRBJ2-1|TRBV29-1
TGCAGCGTTAAAGGGTCGGGGAGAGCCTACAATGAGCAGTTCTTC
CSVKGSGRAYNEQFF
>16|TRBD1|-|TRBJ2-1|TRBV5-1
TGCGCCAGCAGCTTGCAGGGGACAGGGGGTGGGTATGAGCAGTTCTTC
CASSLQGTGGGYEQFF
>13|-|-|TRBJ1-2|TRBV2
TGTGCCAGCACCCAGGCAGGGTCCTATGGCTACACCTTC
CASTQAGSYGYTF
>16|-|-|TRBJ2-2|TRBV30
TGTGCCTGGAACGATCGGGGACTCTCGAACACCGGGGAGCTGTTTTTT
CAWNDRGLSNTGELFF
>16|-|-|TRBJ1-2|TRBV5-1
TGCGCCAGCAGCTTGGCCGTCGGACAGTACGAGGGCGGCTACACCTTC
CASSLAVGQYEGGYTF
>13|-|-|TRBJ2-1|TRBV4-3
TGCGCCAGCAGCTTTACAAGGGGAAATGAGCAGTTCTTC
CASSFTRGNEQFF
>12|TRBD1|-|TRBJ1-2|TRBV7-2
TGTGCCAGCAGCCGGGACAGGGGTGGCTACACCTTC
CASSRDRGGYTF
>15|TRBD2|-|TRBJ2-1|TRBV5-1
TGCGCCAGCAGCTCCGATAGCGGGTCCCGCAATGAGCAGTTCTTC
CASSSDSGSRNEQFF
>16|TRBD2|-|TRBJ2-3|TRBV6-6
TGTGCCAGCAGTTCCCTACGGACTAGCGGCACAGATACGCAGTATTTT
CASSSLRTSGTDTQYF
>14|-|-|TRBJ1-5|TRBV19
TGTGCCAGTCAGAAGGAGCATAGCAATCAGCCCCAGCATTTT
CASQKEHSNQPQHF
>18|-|-|TRBJ2-2|TRBV5-1
TGCGCCAGCAGCCCTCACCACCTACAGGCATTGAACACCGGGGAGCTGTTTTTT
CASSPHHLQALNTGELFF
>15|-|-|TRBJ1-1|TRBV5-1
TGCGCCAGCAGCTTGGCTCCAGCGGGGGACACTGAAGCTTTCTTT
CASSLAPAGDTEAFF
>15|TRBD1|-|TRBJ1-2|TRBV6-4
TGTGCCAGCAGTAAGGCCGGGACAGGGAACTATGGCTACACCTTC
CASSKAGTGNYGYTF